This TCR beta chain was captured in a study of PD-1 blockade in classical Hodgkin lymphoma. Study-wide background: Patients received nivolumab 3 mg/kg intravenously every 2 weeks.

Data came from immunoSEQ multiplex PCR; TCRdb stores just in-frame clones and leaves some out. The sample carries around 40,000 clones, around four fifths recorded once. Study conclusions and caveats: Relative to healthy donors, newly diagnosed patients reportedly had lower baseline TCR diversity, which was reported as lower still in relapsed/refractory patients. Baseline diversity was lower in partial responders and progressors than complete responders. Unlike CD8+ TCR diversity, which did not rise significantly by C4D1, CD4+ TCR diversity did.

Relapse after autologous stem cell transplantation occurred in every patient, and brentuximab vedotin exposure varied. Of note for this clone: Its antigen is unknown.

The germline CDR1 and CDR2 sequences are MNHEY and SMNVEV (reference sequence). The V end lost 4 bases, the J end lost 2 bases, and 11 bases lay between the germline ends. The length of the CDR3 is 14 residues. This sequence joins TRBV27 and TRBJ1-1, with no clear D. The material sequenced was peripheral blood mononuclear cells (PBMCs), taken at baseline. The receptor was derived from a human donor with classical Hodgkin lymphoma. The CDR3, as DNA: TGTGCCAGCAGTTACGGACGGTCTAACACTGAAGCTTTCTTT. Protein: CASSYGRSNTEAFF.